The 11 T cell receptor beta chains below all came from one sample that was sequenced in a study of response to subunit inactivated influenza vaccine. TCRdb redid the calling of the RT-PCR reads with MiXCR, one entry per CDR3 protein. The repertoire holds about 570,000 distinct CDR3 sequences, with approximately 10% as singletons. The data were also submitted as part of a second study, on T cells expressing NK-cell markers. Turning to that study: 5'RACE template switching with UMIs produced the TCR beta cDNA.

The sequenced sample was PBMCs from blood, obtained on the day of vaccination. These receptors originate from a man in his fifties or sixties who received an inactivated influenza vaccine.

CDR3 residues: CASSLQLAGAVGETQYF. CDR3 coding DNA: TGTGCCAGCAGCTTACAACTAGCGGGAGCAGTCGGGGAGACCCAGTACTTC. The chain has TRBV7-2 and TRBJ2-5; 11 nucleotides line up with TRBD2. CDR3 length: 17 residues. The germline gives CDR1 SGHTA, CDR2 FQGNSA. The junction had 10 bases not matched to a gene; V was cut back by 2 bases and J by 5 bases.

This clonotype occurred a few times. The rearrangement joins TRBV6-1 to TRBJ1-1; D unresolved. V lost 6 bases to trimming and J lost 1 base, with 12 bases between them. Germline CDR1 and CDR2: MNHNS and SASEGT. The CDR3 is 14 residues long. CDR3 protein: CASRTYGENTEAFF. The CDR3 DNA reads TGTGCCAGCAGAACTTACGGGGAGAACACTGAAGCTTTCTTT.

This clonotype turned up a few times. The DNA for the CDR3 is TGTGCCAGCAGTTTTGGGGGCGGTGAGGTTACCGGGGAGCTGTTTTTT. This sequence encodes CASSFGGGEVTGELFF. J is TRBJ2-2 and V is TRBV12-3 or TRBV12-4; tentative D call: TRBD1 (6 bases). V was trimmed by 3 bases and J by 5 bases, leaving 16 bases between them. The CDR3 has 16 residues.

In this sample, this clonotype turned up many times. J is TRBJ1-2 and V is TRBV28, with no clear D. Germline-derived CDR1 and CDR2 are MDHEN and SYDVKM. The CDR3 runs to 11 residues. V was trimmed by 3 bases and J by 1 base, leaving 0 bases between them. The CDR3 bases are TGTGCCAGCAGTTTTAACTATGGCTACACCTTC. This sequence encodes CASSFNYGYTF.

The rearrangement uses TRBV7-2 and TRBJ2-3; D uncertain. This CDR3 is built from 14 residues. Germline V gene sequence: CDR1 SGHTA, CDR2 FQGNSA. Deletions cut 0 bases from V and 4 bases from J, with 8 bases between. In nucleotides, the CDR3 is TGTGCCAGCAGCTTAGCGAGCGTCCCAGATACGCAGTATTTT. It codes for CASSLASVPDTQYF.

The V call is TRBV6-1, the J call TRBJ2-5; no reliable D call. The V end lost 8 bases, the J end lost 0 bases, and 10 bases lay between the germline ends. This CDR3 comprises 13 residues. The germline V gene has CDR1 MNHNS and CDR2 SASEGT. This CDR3 is CASGGRHQETQYF. In nucleotides, the CDR3 is TGTGCCAGCGGCGGACGGCACCAAGAGACCCAGTACTTC.

This chain uses TRBV7-9 with TRBJ2-5; D might be TRBD1 (5 bases). Germline CDR1 is SEHNR and CDR2 is FQNEAQ (reference sequence). The ends were cut back, 7 bases at V and 3 bases at J, with 6 bases in the middle. This CDR3 region has 11 residues. CDR3 region: CASTREETQYF. The CDR3 DNA sequence: TGTGCCAGCACCAGGGAAGAGACCCAGTACTTC.

The table lists this clonotype with many counts. V is TRBV12-3 or TRBV12-4 and J is TRBJ2-1; 7 bases match TRBD2. The CDR3 contains 17 residues. The ends lost 8 bases at V and 0 bases at J; junction bases unmatched: 13. The CDR3 sequence: CASGGRASGSSYNEQFF. The DNA of the CDR3 is TGTGCCAGCGGCGGTAGGGCTAGCGGAAGCTCCTACAATGAGCAGTTCTTC.

This sequence joins TRBV9 and TRBJ1-3; a possible D gene is TRBD1 (5 bases). The CDR3 has 17 residues. The germline gives CDR1 SGDLS, CDR2 YYNGEE. V dropped 0 bases and J dropped 0 bases, with 13 bases sitting between them. The CDR3 coding sequence is TGTGCCAGCAGCGTAGCTGCCGGGGGGAACTCTGGAAACACCATATATTTT. Translation gives CASSVAAGGNSGNTIYF.

This clonotype turned up a few times. The chain joins TRBV7-9 to TRBJ2-7; 8 positions agree with TRBD1. Germline assignment: CDR1 SEHNR and CDR2 FQNEAQ (reference sequence). Germline trimming cut 5 bases from V and 5 bases from J; bases unmatched to any gene: 8. The CDR3 covers 14 residues. The CDR3 region has the DNA TGTGCCAGCAGCCCCGGACAGGGTGCCCACGAGCAGTACTTC. Amino acids: CASSPGQGAHEQYF.

This chain connects TRBV6-5 to TRBJ2-7; D is undetermined. Germline values: CDR1 MNHEY, CDR2 SVGAGI. CDR3 length equals 13 residues. The CDR3 DNA reads as TGTGCAAGCGTTGAGTGGGCTGGGCGGGAGCAGTACTTC. Amino acid sequence: CASVEWAGREQYF.